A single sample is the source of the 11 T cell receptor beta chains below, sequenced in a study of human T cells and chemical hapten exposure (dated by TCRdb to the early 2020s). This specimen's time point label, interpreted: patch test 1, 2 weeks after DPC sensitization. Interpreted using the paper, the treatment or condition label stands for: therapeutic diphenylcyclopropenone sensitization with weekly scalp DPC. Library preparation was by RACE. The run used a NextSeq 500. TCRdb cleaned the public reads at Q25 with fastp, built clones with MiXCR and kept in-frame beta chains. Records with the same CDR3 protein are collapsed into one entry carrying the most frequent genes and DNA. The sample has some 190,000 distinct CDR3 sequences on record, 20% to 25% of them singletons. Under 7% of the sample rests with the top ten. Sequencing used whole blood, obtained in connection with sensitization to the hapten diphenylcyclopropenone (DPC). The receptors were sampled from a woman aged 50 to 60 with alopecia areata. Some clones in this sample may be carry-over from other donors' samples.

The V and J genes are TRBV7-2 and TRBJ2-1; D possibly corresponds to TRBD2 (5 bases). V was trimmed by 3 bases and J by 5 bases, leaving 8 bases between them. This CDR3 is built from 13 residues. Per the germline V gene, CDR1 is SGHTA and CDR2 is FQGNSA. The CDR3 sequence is CASSFGRDNEQFF. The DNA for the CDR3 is TGTGCCAGCAGCTTCGGGCGGGACAATGAGCAGTTCTTC.

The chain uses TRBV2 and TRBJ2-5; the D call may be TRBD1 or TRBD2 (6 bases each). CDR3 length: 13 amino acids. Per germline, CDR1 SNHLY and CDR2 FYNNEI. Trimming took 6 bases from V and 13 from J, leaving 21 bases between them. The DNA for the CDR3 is TGTGCCAGCAGAGACCGGGGCATCGAGGGGGGGTACTTC. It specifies CASRDRGIEGGYF.

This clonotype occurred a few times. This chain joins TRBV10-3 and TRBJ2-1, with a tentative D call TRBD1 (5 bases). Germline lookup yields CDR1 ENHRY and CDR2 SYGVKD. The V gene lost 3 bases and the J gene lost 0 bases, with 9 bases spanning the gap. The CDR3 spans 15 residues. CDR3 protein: CAISEGESSYNEQFF. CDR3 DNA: TGTGCCATCAGTGAAGGGGAAAGCTCCTACAATGAGCAGTTCTTC.

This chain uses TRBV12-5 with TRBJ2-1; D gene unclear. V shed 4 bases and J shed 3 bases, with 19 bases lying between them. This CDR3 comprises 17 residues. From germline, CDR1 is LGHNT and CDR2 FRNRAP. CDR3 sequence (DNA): TGTGCTAGTGGTTCCAAACTCAGCGAGAAGGACTACAATGAGCAGTTCTTC. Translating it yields CASGSKLSEKDYNEQFF.

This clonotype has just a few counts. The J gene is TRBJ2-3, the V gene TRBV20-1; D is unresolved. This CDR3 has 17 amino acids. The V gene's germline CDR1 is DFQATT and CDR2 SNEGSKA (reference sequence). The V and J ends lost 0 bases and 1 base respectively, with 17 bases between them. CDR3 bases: TGCAGTGCTAGAGATCCCAAGGGTGTCGGTGGCACAGATACGCAGTATTTT. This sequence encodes CSARDPKGVGGTDTQYF.

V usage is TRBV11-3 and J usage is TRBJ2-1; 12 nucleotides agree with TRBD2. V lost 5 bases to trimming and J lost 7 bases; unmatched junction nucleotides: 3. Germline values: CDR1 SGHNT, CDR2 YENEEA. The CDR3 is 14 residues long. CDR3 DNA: TGTGCCAGCAGCACCGGACTAGCGGGGAATGAGCAGTTCTTC. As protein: CASSTGLAGNEQFF.

The DNA of the CDR3 is TGTGCCAGAGATTGGAATGAGCAGTTCTTC. Translated: CARDWNEQFF. The chain joins TRBV2 to TRBJ2-1; D not certain. V lost 9 bases to trimming and J lost 7 bases, with 7 bases between them. The germline CDR1 and CDR2 sequences are SNHLY and FYNNEI. The CDR3 runs to 10 residues. Full variable domain (rest looked up from reference TRBV2 and TRBJ2-1): EPEVTQTPSHQVTQMGQEVILRCVPISNHLYFYWYRQILGQKVEFLVSFYNNEISEKSEIFDDQFSVERPDGSNFTLKIRSTKLEDSAMYFCARDWNEQFFGPGTRLTVL.

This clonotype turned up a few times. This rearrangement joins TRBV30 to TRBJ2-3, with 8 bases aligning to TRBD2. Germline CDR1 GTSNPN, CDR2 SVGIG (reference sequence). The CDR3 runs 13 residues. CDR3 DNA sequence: TGTGCATTAGCGGGATTATTGGGAGATACGCAGTATTTT. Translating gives CALAGLLGDTQYF.

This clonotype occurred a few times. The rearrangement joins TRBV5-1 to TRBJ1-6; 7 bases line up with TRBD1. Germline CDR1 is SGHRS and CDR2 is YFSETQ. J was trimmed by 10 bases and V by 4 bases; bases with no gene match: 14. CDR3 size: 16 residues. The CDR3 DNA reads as TGCGCCAGCAGCCCGGACCGGGTAGGGGGCGAATCACCCCTCCACTTT. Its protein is CASSPDRVGGESPLHF.

Here the CDR3 DNA reads TGCAGCGTTGATTCGGCAGCCCCAGAGACCCAGTACTTC. Residues: CSVDSAAPETQYF. This sequence joins TRBV29-1 and TRBJ2-5; D uncertain. The germline CDR1 and CDR2 sequences are SQVTM and ANQGSEA. Trimming removed 3 bases from V and 4 bases from J, with 12 bases in between. The CDR3 has 13 amino acids.

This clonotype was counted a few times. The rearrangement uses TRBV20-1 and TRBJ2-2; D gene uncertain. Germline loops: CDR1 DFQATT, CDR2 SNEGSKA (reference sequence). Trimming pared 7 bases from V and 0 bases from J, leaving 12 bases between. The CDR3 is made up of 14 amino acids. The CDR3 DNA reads TGCAGTGTTCGGACGCCTGCGAACACCGGGGAGCTGTTTTTT. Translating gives CSVRTPANTGELFF.